The clone carrying this T cell receptor beta chain has more than one count but fewer than ten. Antigen: not known. These data belong to a study of CD8 T cells in ankylosing spondylitis. Study-level results: Relatively rare in peripheral blood, disease-linked clones were also CD8+. There was a TCR beta motif, made of 7 to 9 highly homologous variants, that appeared characteristic of ankylosing spondylitis blood.

From the 5' RACE reads, TCRdb called clonotypes with MiXCR, one entry per CDR3 protein. The data contain about 540,000 distinct CDR3 sequences, over 9.5% of them singletons. This CDR3 has 13 residues. Per the germline V gene, CDR1 is MNHNY and CDR2 is SVGAGI (reference sequence). V gave up 0 bases and J gave up 7 bases, with 7 bases separating them. Sequencing was performed on blood, either unsorted or a sorted T cell fraction (not recorded which). This TCR derives from a male donor with ankylosing spondylitis. The chain carries TRBV6-6 and TRBJ1-5; D unclear. The CDR3 DNA sequence: TGTGCCAGCAGTTACTCGGAGGGACAGCCCCAGCATTTT. Translation: CASSYSEGQPQHF.